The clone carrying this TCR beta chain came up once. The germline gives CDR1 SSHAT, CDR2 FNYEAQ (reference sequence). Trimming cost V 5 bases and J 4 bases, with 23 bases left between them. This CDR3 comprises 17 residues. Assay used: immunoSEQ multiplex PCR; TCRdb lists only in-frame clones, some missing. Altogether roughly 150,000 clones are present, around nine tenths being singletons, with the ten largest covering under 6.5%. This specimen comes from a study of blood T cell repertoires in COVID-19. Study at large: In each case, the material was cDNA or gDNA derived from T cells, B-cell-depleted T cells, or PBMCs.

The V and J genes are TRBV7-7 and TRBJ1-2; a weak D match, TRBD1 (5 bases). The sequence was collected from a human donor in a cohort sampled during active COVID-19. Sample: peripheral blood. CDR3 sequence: CASSPMRYRQCPYGYTF. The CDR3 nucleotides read TGTGCCAGCAGCCCGATGCGATATAGACAGTGCCCCTATGGCTACACCTTC.